This passage covers 5 T cell receptor beta chains from one sample sequenced in a study of graft-versus-host responses after intestinal transplantation. These receptors' targets are unknown. Profiling relied on immunoSEQ multiplex PCR, and the TCRdb table lists in-frame clones only, not all of them. The sample carries over 80,000 clones, 80% to 95% recorded once. The sample consisted of unstimulated CD8+ T cells sorted from spleen or lymph node cells, taken before transplant. These receptors were collected from a human donor who was the organ donor for an intestinal transplant.

This chain joins TRBV11-2 and TRBJ2-5, with 8 bases aligning to TRBD1. The CDR3 sequence is 15 residues long. Trimming removed 4 bases from V and 5 bases from J; junction bases left unmatched: 9. From germline, CDR1 is SGHAT and CDR2 FQNNGV. CDR3 bases: TGTGCCAGCAGCTACACATCAGGGGGCGAGGAGACCCAGTACTTC. The encoded protein is CASSYTSGGEETQYF.

This chain joins TRBV7-8 and TRBJ2-3; TRBD1 matches at 9 bases. CDR3 size: 16 residues. Germline CDR1 SGHVS, CDR2 FQNEAQ. With 5 bases clipped from V and 5 bases from J, the junction kept 11 bases outside the gene matches. As DNA, the CDR3 is TGTGCCAGCAGCCCCGACCGGGACAGGGATTTAGATACGCAGTATTTT. Amino acids: CASSPDRDRDLDTQYF.

The chain uses TRBV4-2 and TRBJ2-2; TRBD2 might be the D (5 bases). CDR1 is LGHNA and CDR2 is YNFKEQ in the germline V gene. The CDR3 loop spans 16 amino acids. V lost 3 bases and J lost 4, with 15 bases in between. The CDR3 DNA is TGTGCCAGCAGCCAGATGCCCGGGGTCGGCACCGGGGAGCTGTTTTTT. Translating gives CASSQMPGVGTGELFF.

The V call is TRBV2, the J call TRBJ2-7, with 15 bases aligning to TRBD2. V lost 4 bases and J lost 6; bases outside the gene matches: 1. This CDR3 has 14 residues. In germline, CDR1 is SNHLY, CDR2 FYNNEI. In nucleotides, the CDR3 is TGTGCCAGCAGTGGGACTAGCGGGGGGGCCGAGCAGTACTTC. This gives the protein CASSGTSGGAEQYF.

V and J are TRBV19 and TRBJ1-1; D perhaps matches TRBD1 (5 bases). The germline gives CDR1 LNHDA, CDR2 SQIVND (reference sequence). The CDR3 is 13 residues long. The V end lost 4 bases, the J end lost 0 bases, and 6 bases lay between the germline ends. CDR3 nucleotide sequence: TGTGCCAGTAGTAGGGGCCTGAACACTGAAGCTTTCTTT. It codes for CASSRGLNTEAFF.